This T cell receptor (beta chain) originates from a study of PD-L1 blockade in urothelial cancer. On the study more broadly: The median T cell count in blood samples was 141,255.

Germline values: CDR1 SGHRS, CDR2 YFSETQ. The CDR3 runs 14 residues. Trimming shortened V by 4 bases and J by 5 bases, and 14 bases separated the two germline ends. Each PCR had synthetic TCR analog templates added to it as a spike-in. Using immunoSEQ multiplex PCR, the repertoire was profiled, and TCRdb retains in-frame clones only, with some absent. The top ten hold roughly 7% of the sample, which has 35,000 to 45,000 clones, roughly four fifths seen once. This sample's time point: pretreatment peripheral blood. The cohort comprised individuals with locally advanced or metastatic urothelial carcinoma. Per-patient samples, pretreatment and on-treatment, numbered 1 to 8.

The receptor was isolated from a man aged 60 to 75 with urothelial cancer. The chain employs TRBV5-1 and TRBJ2-3; no clear D gene. The material was PBMCs, obtained around atezolizumab (anti-PD-L1) treatment. CDR3 region: CASSLGEAQDTQYF. CDR3 bases: TGCGCCAGCAGCCTGGGTGAGGCCCAAGATACGCAGTATTTT.